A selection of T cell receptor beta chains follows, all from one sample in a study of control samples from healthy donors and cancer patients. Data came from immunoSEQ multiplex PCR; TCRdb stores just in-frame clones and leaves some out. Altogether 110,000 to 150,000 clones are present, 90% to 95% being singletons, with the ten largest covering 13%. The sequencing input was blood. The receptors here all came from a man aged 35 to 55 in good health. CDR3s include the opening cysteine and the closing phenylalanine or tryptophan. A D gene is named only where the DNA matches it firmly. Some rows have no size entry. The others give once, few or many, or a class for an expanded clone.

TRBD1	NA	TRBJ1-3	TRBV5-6	CASSTLTGTSGNTIYF	TGTGCCAGCAGCACCTTGACAGGGACCTCTGGAAACACCATATATTTT
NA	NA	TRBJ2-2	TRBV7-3	CASSLTGARTGELFF	TGTGCCAGCAGCTTAACAGGGGCGAGGACCGGGGAGCTGTTTTTT
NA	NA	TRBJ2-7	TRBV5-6	CASSPGQWIYEQYF	TGTGCCAGCAGCCCCGGACAGTGGATCTACGAGCAGTACTTC
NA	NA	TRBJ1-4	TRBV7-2	CASSLAPELNEKLFF	TGTGCCAGCAGCTTAGCTCCGGAACTTAATGAAAAACTGTTTTTT
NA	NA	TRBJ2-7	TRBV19	CASSMDGTEQYF	TGTGCCAGTAGTATGGACGGGACCGAGCAGTACTTC
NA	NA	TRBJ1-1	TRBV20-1	CSARVDAGAFF	TGCAGTGCCCGAGTGGACGCGGGGGCTTTCTTT
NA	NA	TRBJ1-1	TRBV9	CASSVGAEVGSEAFF	TGTGCCAGCAGCGTCGGGGCCGAGGTAGGTAGTGAAGCTTTCTTT
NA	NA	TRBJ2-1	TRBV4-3	CASSRLNNEQFF	TGCGCCAGCAGTCGACTAAACAATGAGCAGTTCTTC
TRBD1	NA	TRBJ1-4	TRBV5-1	CASSPGTDEKLFF	TGCGCCAGCAGCCCCGGGACAGATGAAAAACTGTTTTTT
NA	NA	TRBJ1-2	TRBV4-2	CASSQEGEGGQSNYGYTF	TGTGCCAGCAGCCAAGAGGGCGAGGGCGGACAATCTAACTATGGCTACACCTTC
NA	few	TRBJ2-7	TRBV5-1	CASSFDRRKQYF	TGCGCCAGCAGCTTCGACCGCCGGAAGCAGTACTTC
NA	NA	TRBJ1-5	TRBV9	CASSATGSNQPQHF	TGTGCCAGCAGCGCAACAGGTAGCAATCAGCCCCAGCATTTT
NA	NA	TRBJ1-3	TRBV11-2	CASSGLRTDRSGNTIYF	TGTGCCAGCAGCGGACTTCGGACGGACCGCTCTGGAAACACCATATATTTT
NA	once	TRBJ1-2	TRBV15	CATSREGGAPYGYTF	TGTGCCACCAGCAGAGAGGGCGGAGCTCCCTATGGCTACACCTTC